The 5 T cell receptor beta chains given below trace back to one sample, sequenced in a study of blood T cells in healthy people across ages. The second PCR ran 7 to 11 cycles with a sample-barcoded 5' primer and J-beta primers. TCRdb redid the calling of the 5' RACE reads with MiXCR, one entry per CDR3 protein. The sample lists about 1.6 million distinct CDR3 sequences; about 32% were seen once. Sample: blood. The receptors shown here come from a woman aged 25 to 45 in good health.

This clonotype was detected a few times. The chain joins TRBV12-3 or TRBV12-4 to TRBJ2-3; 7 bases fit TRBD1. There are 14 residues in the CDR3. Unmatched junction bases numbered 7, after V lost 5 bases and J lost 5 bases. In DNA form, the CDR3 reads TGTGCCAGCAGTCCGAGACAGGGTGTAGATACGCAGTATTTT. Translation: CASSPRQGVDTQYF.

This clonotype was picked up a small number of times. The DNA of the CDR3 is TGTGCCAGCAGTCCCCTAGGCAGAGGCGGCACCGGGGAGCTGTTTTTT. This gives the protein CASSPLGRGGTGELFF. This chain links TRBV6-2 or TRBV6-3 with TRBJ2-2; D is unclear. CDR3 length equals 16 residues. Trimming shortened V by 5 bases and J by 4 bases, and 17 bases separated the two germline ends. Germline lookup yields CDR1 MNHEY and CDR2 SVGEGT.

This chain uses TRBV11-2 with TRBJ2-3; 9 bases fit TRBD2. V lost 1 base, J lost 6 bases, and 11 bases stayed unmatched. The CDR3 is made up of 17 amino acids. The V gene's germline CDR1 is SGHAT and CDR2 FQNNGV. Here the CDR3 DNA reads TGTGCCAGCAGCTTAGTCTCGCAGCGGGGGGCCGGGGATACGCAGTATTTT. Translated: CASSLVSQRGAGDTQYF.

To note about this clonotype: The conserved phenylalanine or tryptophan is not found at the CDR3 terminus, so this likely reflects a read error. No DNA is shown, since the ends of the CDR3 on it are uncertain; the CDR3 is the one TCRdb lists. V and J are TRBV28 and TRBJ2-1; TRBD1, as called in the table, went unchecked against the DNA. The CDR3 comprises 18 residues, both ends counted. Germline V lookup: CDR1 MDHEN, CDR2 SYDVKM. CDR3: CASSSIGTGGLGGYTFGS.

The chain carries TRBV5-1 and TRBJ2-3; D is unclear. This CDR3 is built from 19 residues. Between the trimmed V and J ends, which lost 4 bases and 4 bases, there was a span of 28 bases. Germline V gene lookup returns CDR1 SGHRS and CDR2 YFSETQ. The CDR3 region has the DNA TGCGCCAGCAGCCCGGGTCACTCCCTGAGCGTACGTAGAGCAGATACGCAGTATTTT. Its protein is CASSPGHSLSVRRADTQYF. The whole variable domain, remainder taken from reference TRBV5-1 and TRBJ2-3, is KAGVTQTPRYLIKTRGQQVTLSCSPISGHRSVSWYQQTPGQGLQFLFEYFSETQRNKGNFPGRFSGRQFSNSRSEMNVSTLELGDSALYLCASSPGHSLSVRRADTQYFGPGTRLTVL.